These 14 T cell receptor beta chains were sequenced from one sample in a study of blood T cell repertoires in COVID-19. Repertoires were generated with immunoSEQ multiplex PCR, while TCRdb's copy carries only in-frame clones and drops some. This sample has over 100,000 clones, with about 87% found just once. The sample was peripheral blood. These receptors all stem from a man in his forties or fifties with acute or convalescent COVID-19.

This chain connects TRBV19 to TRBJ2-5, with D possibly matching TRBD2 (6 bases). The V gene's germline CDR1 is LNHDA and CDR2 SQIVND (reference sequence). V was trimmed by 6 bases and J by 5 bases, leaving 16 bases between them. The CDR3 contains 14 residues. This CDR3 reads CASSLVGGDETQYF. DNA for the CDR3: TGTGCCAGTAGCCTGGTAGGAGGGGACGAGACCCAGTACTTC. The full variable domain, completed using reference TRBV19 and TRBJ2-5, is DGGITQSPKYLFRKEGQNVTLSCEQNLNHDAMYWYRQDPGQGLRLIYYSQIVNDFQKGDIAEGYSVSREKKESFPLTVTSAQKNPTAFYLCASSLVGGDETQYFGPGTRLLVL.

This clone was seen a handful of times. The CDR3 sequence: CASSLRGQGTGELFF. CDR3 nucleotide sequence: TGTGCCAGCAGTTTACGAGGACAGGGGACCGGGGAGCTGTTTTTT. The chain combines TRBV27 with TRBJ2-2; 9 bases line up with TRBD1. J was trimmed by 5 bases and V by 2 bases; bases with no gene match: 3. In germline, CDR1 is MNHEY, CDR2 SMNVEV (reference sequence). The CDR3 contains 15 residues.

This clone occurred a few times. V and J are TRBV27 and TRBJ2-5, with 11 bases that match TRBD2. This CDR3 has 17 amino acids. V was pared by 4 bases and J by 1 base, with 8 bases of the junction left unmatched. Germline CDR1 MNHEY, CDR2 SMNVEV (reference sequence). DNA of the CDR3: TGTGCCAGCAGTTCAAAACTAGCGGGGGCCTTCCAAGAGACCCAGTACTTC. This sequence encodes CASSSKLAGAFQETQYF.

The rearrangement uses TRBV30 and TRBJ1-4; perhaps TRBD1 as D (5 bases). Germline assignment: CDR1 GTSNPN and CDR2 SVGIG (reference sequence). The CDR3 runs to 11 residues. V was pared by 5 bases and J by 7 bases, with 8 bases between. CDR3 amino acids: CAWGGSEKLFF. The CDR3 DNA reads TGTGCCTGGGGGGGGAGTGAAAAACTGTTTTTT.

The chain recombines TRBV2 with TRBJ1-1; 8 bases match TRBD1. V gave up 5 bases and J gave up 0 bases; unmatched junction bases: 8. The CDR3 runs to 16 residues. In germline, CDR1 is SNHLY, CDR2 FYNNEI. The DNA of the CDR3 is TGTGCCAGCAGTTCAGCAGGGGGCTTGCTGAACACTGAAGCTTTCTTT. Translation gives CASSSAGGLLNTEAFF.

This clone was observed a handful of times. This chain links TRBV20-1 with TRBJ2-7; D is ambiguous. This CDR3 is built from 14 residues. Germline V gene data show CDR1 as DFQATT and CDR2 as SNEGSKA (reference sequence). Trimming pared 3 bases from V and 1 base from J, leaving 13 bases between. CDR3 in DNA: TGCAGTGCTAGTTACGGGTTGGATTCCTACGAGCAGTACTTC. Amino acids: CSASYGLDSYEQYF.

The genes are TRBV27 and TRBJ2-7; TRBD1 matches 8 bases. The V and J ends lost 2 bases and 2 bases, in that order; junction bases with no gene match: 8. The CDR3 contains 16 residues. Germline assignment: CDR1 MNHEY and CDR2 SMNVEV (reference sequence). The CDR3 sequence: CASSLGPGQGAYEQYF. In nucleotides, the CDR3 is TGTGCCAGCAGTTTAGGGCCAGGACAGGGTGCCTACGAGCAGTACTTC.

The genes are TRBV6-1 and TRBJ2-5; 13 positions match TRBD2. Germline CDR1 is MNHNS and CDR2 is SASEGT. The CDR3 spans 17 residues. Trimming at V came to 2 bases and at J to 4 bases, leaving 7 bases not matched to a gene. The CDR3 protein is CASSETTSGRGAETQYF. The CDR3 region has the DNA TGTGCCAGCAGTGAAACCACTAGCGGGAGGGGGGCAGAGACCCAGTACTTC.

This chain joins TRBV19 and TRBJ2-5; D perhaps matches TRBD2 (5 bases). The germline V gene encodes CDR1 LNHDA and CDR2 SQIVND (reference sequence). Trimming removed 3 bases from V and 5 bases from J, with 10 bases in between. CDR3 length equals 13 residues. CDR3 DNA: TGTGCCAGTAGTATGTACGGGGAGGAGACCCAGTACTTC. Amino acids: CASSMYGEETQYF.

This clone was detected only once. CDR3 DNA sequence: TGTGCCAGCAGCGGCAGGGGGTTTCGAGGGGAGCAGTTCTTC. Translation: CASSGRGFRGEQFF. V usage is TRBV11-2 and J usage is TRBJ2-1; 7 bases line up with TRBD1. Germline CDR1 reads SGHAT; CDR2 reads FQNNGV. The CDR3 is made up of 14 amino acids. V lost 5 bases to trimming and J lost 10 bases; unmatched junction nucleotides: 11. The full variable domain, completed using reference TRBV11-2 and TRBJ2-1, is EAGVAQSPRYKIIEKRQSVAFWCNPISGHATLYWYQQILGQGPKLLIQFQNNGVVDDSQLPKDRFSAERLKGVDSTLKIQPAKLEDSAVYLCASSGRGFRGEQFFGPGTRLTVL.

This rearrangement joins TRBV10-3 to TRBJ1-1; D is perhaps TRBD1 (6 bases). Germline-derived CDR1 and CDR2 are ENHRY and SYGVKD. V was clipped by 7 bases and J by 11 bases, with 23 bases between them. This CDR3 is 14 amino acids long. CDR3 DNA: TGTGCCATCATGAGATCGGGGGGCGCGGGTGGGGCTTTCTTT. Its translation is CAIMRSGGAGGAFF.

This rearrangement joins TRBV3-1 (or the pseudogene TRBV3-2) to TRBJ2-2; TRBD2 is a possible D gene (6 bases). The CDR3 totals 17 residues. With 7 bases removed from V and 0 bases from J, the gap between germline ends came to 18 bases. Germline V lookup: CDR1 LGHDT, CDR2 YNNKEL (reference sequence). The CDR3 sequence is CASTARRGISNTGELFF. CDR3 in DNA: TGTGCCAGCACAGCCCGTCGGGGGATCTCGAACACCGGGGAGCTGTTTTTT.

The chain couples TRBV6-5 to TRBJ2-1, with D tentatively TRBD2 (6 bases). V was pared by 0 bases and J by 7 bases, with 10 bases between. Germline V gives CDR1 MNHEY, CDR2 SVGAGI. There are 14 residues in the CDR3. The CDR3 bases are TGTGCCAGCAGTTACTCGGGCGGGACTAATGAGCAGTTCTTC. Encoded protein: CASSYSGGTNEQFF.

To note about this clone: Other nucleotide sequences from this sample produce the same CDR3. The chain combines TRBV5-1 with TRBJ2-1; TRBD2 might be the D (5 bases). The germline V gene has CDR1 SGHRS and CDR2 YFSETQ. The length of the CDR3 is 15 residues. Trimming pared 1 base from V and 1 base from J, leaving 9 bases between. CDR3 loop: CASSLTSSSYNEQFF. CDR3 in DNA: TGCGCCAGCAGCTTGACTAGTAGTTCCTACAATGAGCAGTTCTTC.